The 4 T cell receptor beta chains given below trace back to one sample, sequenced in a study of T-cell reconstitution after alpha-beta-depleted transplantation in children. Unique molecular identifiers were incorporated when the TCRbeta library was constructed. TCRdb re-called the PCR reads with MiXCR, one entry per CDR3 protein. The table records 200,000 to 250,000 distinct CDR3 sequences, under 30% of them present only once. The input for sequencing was PBMCs, taken before TCRalphabeta/CD19-depleted stem cell transplant. The receptors come from a girl aged 2 to 10 with Fanconi anemia, due to receive a stem cell transplant.

The chain employs TRBV7-2 and TRBJ2-3; perhaps TRBD2 as D (6 bases). CDR3 length: 14 residues. With 10 bases removed from V and 0 bases from J, the gap between germline ends came to 14 bases. The V gene's germline CDR1 is SGHTA and CDR2 FQGNSA. The CDR3 DNA follows: TGTGCCACAACGGGACTTAGTAGCACAGATACGCAGTATTTT. This sequence encodes CATTGLSSTDTQYF.

This clonotype has a handful of counts. J is TRBJ2-5 and V is TRBV29-1, with D perhaps TRBD2 (7 bases). Germline lookup yields CDR1 SQVTM and CDR2 ANQGSEA. The CDR3 has 14 amino acids. V was clipped by 4 bases and J by 2 bases, with 14 bases between them. As DNA, the CDR3 is TGCAGCGTTGGGTGGGGGGGGCGACAAGAGACCCAGTACTTC. It codes for CSVGWGGRQETQYF.

This clonotype was seen repeatedly, ten times or more. J is TRBJ1-5 and V is TRBV20-1; weak D call: TRBD1 (5 bases). The germline V and J ends were trimmed by 5 bases and 8 bases, with 16 bases remaining between them. This CDR3 is built from 13 residues. Germline-derived CDR1 and CDR2 are DFQATT and SNEGSKA (reference sequence). The CDR3 region has the DNA TGCAGTGCTTTACGACAGCGACTGGAGCCCCAGCATTTT. The encoded protein is CSALRQRLEPQHF.

This sequence joins TRBV18 and TRBJ2-3; D is unresolved. The CDR3 length is 16 residues. The V and J ends lost 3 bases and 0 bases respectively, with 13 bases between them. Germline V lookup: CDR1 KGHSH, CDR2 LQKENI. The CDR3 spells CASSPQSTASTDTQYF. The CDR3, as DNA: TGTGCCAGCTCACCGCAATCGACGGCTAGCACAGATACGCAGTATTTT.